Listed below are T cell receptor beta chains from one sample, sequenced in a study of cytomegalovirus exposure and HLA in healthy donors. Profiling relied on immunoSEQ multiplex PCR, and the TCRdb table lists in-frame clones only, not all of them. The repertoire shows some 150,000 clones; the top ten hold about 2.2%. The sample comprised PBMCs. The receptors here all came from a woman aged 18-35 years in good health and CMV-seronegative. Each CDR3 is given with its conserved first and last residue. The D gene is left open where the match is weak.

D gene	J gene	V gene	CDR3 protein
-	TRBJ1-5	TRBV9	CASSAPDSPNQPQHF
TRBD2	TRBJ2-1	TRBV7-2	CASSLFGRASGYNEQFF
-	TRBJ1-1	TRBV4-1	CASSPNQDTEAFF
-	TRBJ1-3	TRBV19	CASSITGNTIYF
TRBD2	TRBJ2-1	TRBV4-3	CASSQENLAGAYNEQFF
TRBD1	TRBJ1-2	TRBV7-2	CASSLGPGTVGYGYTF
-	TRBJ2-5	TRBV6-5	CASSYSGAGQETQYF
-	TRBJ1-2	TRBV19	CASSMIKGDVGGYTF
-	TRBJ1-4	TRBV5-6	CASSLGAEKLFF
-	TRBJ2-2	TRBV19	CASSSYSTGELFF
-	TRBJ1-1	TRBV6-6	CASRATGLRAFF
-	TRBJ2-2	TRBV19	CASSIWTVNTGELFF
-	TRBJ2-2	TRBV4-3	CASSPRPYTGELFF
-	TRBJ1-5	TRBV19	CATSAGSKPQHF
TRBD2	TRBJ2-1	TRBV4-3	CASSRTSGLVEQFF
TRBD1	TRBJ1-4	TRBV5-1	CASSEGQGSTNEKLFF
-	TRBJ2-3	TRBV5-1	CASSPPRAPTDTQYF
TRBD1	TRBJ1-4	TRBV10-3	CATRTGLSNEKLFF
-	TRBJ1-3	TRBV6-5	CASRGGSISGNTIYF
-	TRBJ2-7	TRBV11-3	CASSFGQDYEQYF
TRBD2	TRBJ2-5	TRBV7-3	CASSSSGLAGAPQYF
-	TRBJ2-1	TRBV14	CASSIAATYNEQFF
TRBD1	TRBJ1-3	TRBV7-2	CASSLATGGSGNTIYF
-	TRBJ1-3	TRBV28	CASSFYSGNTIYF
-	TRBJ1-1	TRBV6-5	CASSELSVRGEAFF
TRBD2	TRBJ2-3	TRBV6-1	CAARPGLITDTQYF
TRBD2	TRBJ2-2	TRBV11-1	CASSLADWLAGGAGELFF
-	TRBJ2-5	TRBV5-4	CASSDWDTNQETQYF
TRBD2	TRBJ2-7	TRBV29-1	CSVVKRERGPSYEQYF
TRBD2	TRBJ2-6	TRBV19	CASRPGLAWDSGANVLTF
-	TRBJ2-2	TRBV19	CASSLGLSLGELFF
-	TRBJ2-2	TRBV11-3	CASSPPTRLPNTGELFF
TRBD2	TRBJ2-5	TRBV6-1	CASSAGLAGGQETQYF
-	TRBJ2-4	TRBV7-2	CASSSRLAENIQYF
-	TRBJ2-5	TRBV25-1	CASSEFAEVQETQYF
TRBD2	TRBJ2-5	TRBV6-5	CASSPRLAGVETQYF
-	TRBJ2-1	TRBV9	CASSVDGGTNEQFF
-	TRBJ2-3	TRBV27	CASSSLPPQGDTQYF
TRBD1	TRBJ1-5	TRBV30	CAWSPGQFYSNQPQHF
-	TRBJ1-3	TRBV21-1	CASSKEHSGPGNTIYF
-	TRBJ1-1	TRBV27	CASSTNHVNTEAFF
TRBD1	TRBJ2-7	TRBV30	CAWTGDRAVKGEQYF
-	TRBJ1-1	TRBV7-2	CASSLARATEAFF
-	TRBJ2-2	TRBV11-2	CASSSPWVEGGNGELFF
TRBD1	TRBJ1-5	TRBV2	CASRRTTGAGGQPQHF
-	TRBJ2-3	TRBV7-5	CVRTSAGTDTQYF
TRBD2	TRBJ2-3	TRBV4-3	CASSQDGRSDTQYF
TRBD2	TRBJ2-3	TRBV13	CASSFGGRVTDTQYF
TRBD2	TRBJ2-1	TRBV5-4	CASSLKRERYNEQFF